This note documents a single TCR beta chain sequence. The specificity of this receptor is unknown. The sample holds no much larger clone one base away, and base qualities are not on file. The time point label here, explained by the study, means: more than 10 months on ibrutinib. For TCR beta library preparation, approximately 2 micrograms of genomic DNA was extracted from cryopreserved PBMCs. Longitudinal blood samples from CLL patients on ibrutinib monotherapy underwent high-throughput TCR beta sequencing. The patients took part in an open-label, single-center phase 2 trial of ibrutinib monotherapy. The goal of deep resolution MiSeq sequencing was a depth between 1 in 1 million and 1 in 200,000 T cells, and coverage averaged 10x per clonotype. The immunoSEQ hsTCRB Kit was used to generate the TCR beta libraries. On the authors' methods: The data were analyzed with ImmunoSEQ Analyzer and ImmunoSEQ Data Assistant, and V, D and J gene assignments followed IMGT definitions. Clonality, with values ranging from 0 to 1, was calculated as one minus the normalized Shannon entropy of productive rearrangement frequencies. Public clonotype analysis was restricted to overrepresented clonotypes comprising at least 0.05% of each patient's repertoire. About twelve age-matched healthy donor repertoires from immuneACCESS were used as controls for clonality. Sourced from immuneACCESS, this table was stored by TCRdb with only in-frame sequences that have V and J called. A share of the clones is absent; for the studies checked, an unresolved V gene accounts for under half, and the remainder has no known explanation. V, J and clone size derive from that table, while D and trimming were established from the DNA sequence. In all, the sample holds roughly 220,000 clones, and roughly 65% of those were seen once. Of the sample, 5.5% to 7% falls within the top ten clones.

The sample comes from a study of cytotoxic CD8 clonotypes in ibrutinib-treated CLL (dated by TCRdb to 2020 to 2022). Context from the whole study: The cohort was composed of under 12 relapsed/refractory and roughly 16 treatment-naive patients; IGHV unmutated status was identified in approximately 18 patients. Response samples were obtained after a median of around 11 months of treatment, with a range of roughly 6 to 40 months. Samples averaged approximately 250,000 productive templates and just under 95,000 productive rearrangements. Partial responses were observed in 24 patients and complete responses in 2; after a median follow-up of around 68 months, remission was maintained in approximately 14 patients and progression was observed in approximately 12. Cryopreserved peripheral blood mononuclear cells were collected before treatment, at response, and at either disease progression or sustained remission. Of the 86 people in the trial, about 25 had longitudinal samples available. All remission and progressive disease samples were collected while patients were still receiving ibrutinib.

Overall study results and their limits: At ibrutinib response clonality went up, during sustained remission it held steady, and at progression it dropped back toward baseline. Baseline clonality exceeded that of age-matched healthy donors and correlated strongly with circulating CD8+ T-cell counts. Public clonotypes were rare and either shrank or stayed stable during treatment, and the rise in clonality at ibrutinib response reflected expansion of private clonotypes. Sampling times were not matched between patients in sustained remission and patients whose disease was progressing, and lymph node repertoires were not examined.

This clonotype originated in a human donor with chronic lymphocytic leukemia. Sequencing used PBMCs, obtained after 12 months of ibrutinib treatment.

The CDR3 region reads CAWSTGGEKLFF. Here is the DNA: TGTGCCTGGAGTACAGGCGGTGAAAAACTGTTTTTT. Here the chain combines TRBV30 and TRBJ1-4; a tentative D match to TRBD1 spans 5 bases. The junction carries 8 bases between V and J, which are trimmed by 2 bases and 7 bases respectively. Measured from the cysteine to the phenylalanine, the CDR3 is 12 residues long. Only the CDR3 DNA stays, 36 bases, in frame from base 1. CDR1 and CDR2 are drawn from the germline V gene (reference sequence): GTSNPN, SVGIG. Full variable domain (CDR3 extended with the reference TRBV30 and TRBJ1-4 proteins): SQTIHQWPATLVQPVGSPLSLECTVEGTSNPNLYWYRQAAGRGLQLLFYSVGIGQISSEVPQNLSASRPQDRQFILSSKKLLLSDSGFYLCAWSTGGEKLFFGSGTQLSVL.